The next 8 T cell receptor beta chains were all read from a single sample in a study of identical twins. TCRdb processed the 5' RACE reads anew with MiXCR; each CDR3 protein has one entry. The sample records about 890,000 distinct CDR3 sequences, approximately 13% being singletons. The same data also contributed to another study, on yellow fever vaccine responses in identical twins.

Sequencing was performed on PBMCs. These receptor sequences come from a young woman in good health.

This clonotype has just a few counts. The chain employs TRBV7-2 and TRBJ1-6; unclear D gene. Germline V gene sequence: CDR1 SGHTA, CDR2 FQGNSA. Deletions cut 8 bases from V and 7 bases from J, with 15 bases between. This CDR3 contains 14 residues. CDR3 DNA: TGTGCCAGCCTCCGCCGGGAGAGAAATTCACCCCTCCACTTT. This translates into CASLRRERNSPLHF.

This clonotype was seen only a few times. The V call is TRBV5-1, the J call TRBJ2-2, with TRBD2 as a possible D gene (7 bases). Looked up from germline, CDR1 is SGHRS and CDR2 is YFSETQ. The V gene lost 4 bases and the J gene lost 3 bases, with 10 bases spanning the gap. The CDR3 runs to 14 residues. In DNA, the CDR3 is TGCGCCAGCAGCCGGGGGGCTGACACCGGGGAGCTGTTTTTT. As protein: CASSRGADTGELFF.

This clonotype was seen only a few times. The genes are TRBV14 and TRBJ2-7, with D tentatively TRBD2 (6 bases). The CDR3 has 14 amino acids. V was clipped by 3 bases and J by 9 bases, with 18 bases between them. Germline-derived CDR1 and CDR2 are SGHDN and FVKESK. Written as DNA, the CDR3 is TGTGCCAGCAGCCAGGTTAGCGGCGCAACGGGGCAGTACTTC. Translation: CASSQVSGATGQYF.

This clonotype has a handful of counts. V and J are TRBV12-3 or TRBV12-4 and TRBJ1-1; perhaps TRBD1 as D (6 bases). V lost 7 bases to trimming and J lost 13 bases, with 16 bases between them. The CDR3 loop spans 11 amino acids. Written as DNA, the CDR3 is TGTGCCAGCACCCCTGGACAGCCCGTTTTCTTT. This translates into CASTPGQPVFF.

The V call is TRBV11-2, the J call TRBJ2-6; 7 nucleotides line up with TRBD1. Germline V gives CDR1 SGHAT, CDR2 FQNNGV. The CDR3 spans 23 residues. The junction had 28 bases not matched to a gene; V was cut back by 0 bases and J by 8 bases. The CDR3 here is CASSLDQQSDRFIGPLWTNVLTF. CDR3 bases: TGTGCCAGCAGCTTAGATCAACAGTCGGACAGGTTCATCGGGCCCCTGTGGACCAACGTCCTGACTTTC.

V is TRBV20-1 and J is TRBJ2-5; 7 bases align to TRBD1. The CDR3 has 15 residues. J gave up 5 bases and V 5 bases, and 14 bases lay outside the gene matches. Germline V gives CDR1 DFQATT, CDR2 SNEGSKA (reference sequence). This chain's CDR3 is CSADLGGAVEETQYF. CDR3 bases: TGCAGTGCTGACCTAGGGGGCGCGGTGGAGGAGACCCAGTACTTC.

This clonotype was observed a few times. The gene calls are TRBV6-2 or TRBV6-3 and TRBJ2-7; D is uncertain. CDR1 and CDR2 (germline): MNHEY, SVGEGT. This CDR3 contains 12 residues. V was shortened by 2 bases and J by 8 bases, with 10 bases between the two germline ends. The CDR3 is CASSYGPSKQYF. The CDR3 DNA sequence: TGTGCCAGCAGTTACGGGCCTTCGAAGCAGTACTTC.

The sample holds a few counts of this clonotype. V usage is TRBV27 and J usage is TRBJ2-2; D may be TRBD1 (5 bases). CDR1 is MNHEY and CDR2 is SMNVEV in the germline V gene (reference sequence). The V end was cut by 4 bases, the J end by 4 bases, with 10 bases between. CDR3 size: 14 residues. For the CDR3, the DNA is TGTGCCAGCAGTTCCTCAGGGCGCACCGGGGAGCTGTTTTTT. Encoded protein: CASSSSGRTGELFF.